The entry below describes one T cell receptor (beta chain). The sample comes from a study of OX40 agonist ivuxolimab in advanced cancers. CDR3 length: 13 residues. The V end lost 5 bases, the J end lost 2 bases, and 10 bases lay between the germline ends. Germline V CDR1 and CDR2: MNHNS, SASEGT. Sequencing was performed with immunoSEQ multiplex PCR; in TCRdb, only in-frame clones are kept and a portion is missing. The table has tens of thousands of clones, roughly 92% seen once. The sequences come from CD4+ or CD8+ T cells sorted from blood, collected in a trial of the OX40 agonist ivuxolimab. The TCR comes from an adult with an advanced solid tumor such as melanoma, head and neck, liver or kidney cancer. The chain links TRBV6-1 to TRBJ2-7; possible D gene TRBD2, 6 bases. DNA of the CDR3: TGTGCCAGCAGTTGGGGACTTACCTACGAGCAGTACTTC. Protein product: CASSWGLTYEQYF.